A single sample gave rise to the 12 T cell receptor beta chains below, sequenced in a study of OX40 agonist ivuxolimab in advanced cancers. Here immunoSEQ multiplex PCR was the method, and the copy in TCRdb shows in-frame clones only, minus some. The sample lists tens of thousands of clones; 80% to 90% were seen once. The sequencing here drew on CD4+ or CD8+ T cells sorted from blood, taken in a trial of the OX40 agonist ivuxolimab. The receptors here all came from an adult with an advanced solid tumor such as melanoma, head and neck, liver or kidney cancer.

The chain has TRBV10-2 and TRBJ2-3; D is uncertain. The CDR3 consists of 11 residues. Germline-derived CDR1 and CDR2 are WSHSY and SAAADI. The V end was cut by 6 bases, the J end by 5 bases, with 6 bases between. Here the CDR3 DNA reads TGCGCCAGCAGCTTAGGAGATACGCAGTATTTT. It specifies CASSLGDTQYF.

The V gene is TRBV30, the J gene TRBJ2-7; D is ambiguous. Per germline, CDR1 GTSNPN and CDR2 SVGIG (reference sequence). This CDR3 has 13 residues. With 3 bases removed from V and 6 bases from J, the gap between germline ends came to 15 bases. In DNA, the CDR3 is TGTGCCTGGAGGGGCGCTCAGTACTCCGAGCAGTACTTC. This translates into CAWRGAQYSEQYF.

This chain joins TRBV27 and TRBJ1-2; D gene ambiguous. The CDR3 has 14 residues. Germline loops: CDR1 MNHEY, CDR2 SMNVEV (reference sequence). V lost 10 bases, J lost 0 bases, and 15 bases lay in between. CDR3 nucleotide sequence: TGTGCCACCTCCCCCTGGCAGGCTAACTATGGCTACACCTTC. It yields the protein CATSPWQANYGYTF.

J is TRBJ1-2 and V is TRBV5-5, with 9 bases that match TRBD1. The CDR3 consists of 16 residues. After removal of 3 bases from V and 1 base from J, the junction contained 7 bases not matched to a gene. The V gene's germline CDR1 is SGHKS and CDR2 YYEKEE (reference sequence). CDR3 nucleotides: TGTGCCAGCAGCTCGGCCATGGGACAGGGTAACTATGGCTACACCTTC. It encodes CASSSAMGQGNYGYTF.

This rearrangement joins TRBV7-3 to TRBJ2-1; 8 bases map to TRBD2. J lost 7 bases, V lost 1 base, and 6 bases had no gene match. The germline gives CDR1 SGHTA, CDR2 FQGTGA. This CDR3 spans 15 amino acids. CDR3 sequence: CASSLNRGGPNEQFF. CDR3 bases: TGTGCCAGCAGCTTAAATCGGGGGGGCCCGAATGAGCAGTTCTTC.

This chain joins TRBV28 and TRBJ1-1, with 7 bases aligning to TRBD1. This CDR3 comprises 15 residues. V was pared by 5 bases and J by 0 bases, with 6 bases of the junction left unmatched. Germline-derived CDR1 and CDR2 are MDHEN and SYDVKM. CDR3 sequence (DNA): TGTGCCAGCAGTAGGGCCGGGACAGTGAACACTGAAGCTTTCTTT. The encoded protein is CASSRAGTVNTEAFF.

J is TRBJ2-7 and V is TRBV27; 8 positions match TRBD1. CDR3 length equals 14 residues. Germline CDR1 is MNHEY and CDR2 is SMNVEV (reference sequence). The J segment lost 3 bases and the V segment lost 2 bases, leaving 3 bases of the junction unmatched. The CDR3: CASSLRGQVYEQYF. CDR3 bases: TGTGCCAGCAGTTTAAGGGGACAGGTCTACGAGCAGTACTTC.

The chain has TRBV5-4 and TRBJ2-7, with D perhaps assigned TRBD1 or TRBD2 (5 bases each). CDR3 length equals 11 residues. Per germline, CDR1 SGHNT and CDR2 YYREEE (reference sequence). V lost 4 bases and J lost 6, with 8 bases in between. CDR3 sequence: CASSTGPEQYF. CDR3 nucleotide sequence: TGTGCCAGCAGCACGGGACCCGAGCAGTACTTC.

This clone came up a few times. CDR3 DNA: TGTGCCAGCAGCTTAGTCAGGGGATGGTACACTGAAGCTTTCTTT. Its translation is CASSLVRGWYTEAFF. The V and J genes are TRBV7-9 and TRBJ1-1; D is possibly TRBD1 (6 bases). Trimming stripped 1 base from V and 3 bases from J, with 12 bases between. The CDR3 contains 15 residues. CDR1 is SEHNR, CDR2 FQNEAQ, per germline (reference sequence).

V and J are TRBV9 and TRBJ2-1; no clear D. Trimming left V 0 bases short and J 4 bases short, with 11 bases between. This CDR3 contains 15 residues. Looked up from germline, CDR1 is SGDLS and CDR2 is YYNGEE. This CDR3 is CASSVAVDQYNEQFF. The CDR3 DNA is TGTGCCAGCAGCGTAGCGGTAGATCAATACAATGAGCAGTTCTTC.

The CDR3 sequence is CASSAGAGRGTYNEQFF. Written as DNA, the CDR3 is TGTGCCAGCAGTGCCGGGGCTGGACGGGGGACTTACAATGAGCAGTTCTTC. The chain joins TRBV28 to TRBJ2-1; TRBD2 might be the D (6 bases). Germline CDR1 MDHEN, CDR2 SYDVKM. There are 17 residues in the CDR3. V lost 5 bases, J lost 4 bases, and 21 bases lay in between.

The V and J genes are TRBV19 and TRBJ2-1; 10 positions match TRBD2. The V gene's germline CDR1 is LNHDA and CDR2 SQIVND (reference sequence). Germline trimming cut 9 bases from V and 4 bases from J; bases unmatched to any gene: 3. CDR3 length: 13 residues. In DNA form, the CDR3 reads TGTGCCAGCCAACTAGCGGGGTACAATGAGCAGTTCTTC. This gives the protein CASQLAGYNEQFF.